This TCR beta chain was recorded in a study of blood T cell repertoires in COVID-19. Study-wide context: Sample material is recorded as cDNA or gDNA derived from T cells, B-cell-depleted T cells, or PBMCs.

Germline V gene sequence: CDR1 MNHNS, CDR2 SASEGT. V gave up 3 bases and J gave up 5 bases, with 11 bases separating them. The CDR3 totals 14 residues. Under the authors' procedure: Reference gene primers were amplified, and this amplification served to estimate nucleated cell counts. Sequencing was performed with immunoSEQ multiplex PCR; in TCRdb, only in-frame clones are kept and a portion is missing. Clonal size and the V and J genes are those of that table, whereas D and trimming came from the DNA. The table lists approximately 94,000 clones, approximately 86% of them singletons. The chain recombines TRBV6-1 with TRBJ1-5; D is possibly TRBD1 (6 bases). Sequencing used peripheral blood. This TCR derives from a human donor in a cohort sampled during active COVID-19. This chain's CDR3 is CASSERTAYQPQHF. In DNA, the CDR3 is TGTGCCAGCAGTGAGAGGACAGCTTATCAGCCCCAGCATTTT.